This T cell receptor (beta chain) was recovered during a study of blood T cell repertoires in COVID-19. Sequencing used immunoSEQ multiplex PCR; TCRdb keeps in-frame clones, though not all of them. The sample has about 200,000 clones; around three quarters are singletons. CDR1 and CDR2 from the germline V gene are LNHNV and YYDKDF (reference sequence). The CDR3 runs to 19 residues. The V gene end was trimmed by 0 bases and the J gene end by 7 bases; junction bases not matched to a gene: 17. Material: peripheral blood. The TCR originated in a woman aged 70 to 79 with acute or convalescent COVID-19. The chain employs TRBV15 and TRBJ2-5; 10 bases align to TRBD1. This CDR3 reads CATSRDHFGETGGFGTQYF. In DNA, the CDR3 is TGTGCCACCAGCAGAGATCACTTCGGGGAGACAGGGGGCTTTGGGACCCAGTACTTC.